These 3 T cell receptor beta chains share one sample of origin, sequenced in a study of blood T cells in healthy people across ages. A second about 7 to 12 cycle PCR used barcoded and J-beta primers. Using its own MiXCR run on the 5' RACE reads, TCRdb lists one record per CDR3 protein. Here the sample spans 850,000 to 1,100,000 distinct CDR3 sequences, more than 30% being singletons. Input material: blood. These receptors were obtained from a man between 18 and 35 years old in good health.

The gene calls are TRBV7-2 and TRBJ1-1; 7 positions match TRBD1. This CDR3 comprises 15 residues. Germline CDR1 SGHTA, CDR2 FQGNSA. The J segment lost 0 bases and the V segment lost 5 bases, leaving 6 bases of the junction unmatched. CDR3 sequence: CASSATGAMNTEAFF. The CDR3 coding sequence is TGTGCCAGCAGCGCTACAGGGGCCATGAACACTGAAGCTTTCTTT.

As regards this clonotype: An end of the junction does not agree with germline; a read error may underlie this. The chain is built from TRBV5-1 and TRBJ1-6, with 7 bases matching TRBD1. The CDR3 has 15 residues. Per the germline V gene, CDR1 is SGHRS and CDR2 is YFSETQ. CDR3 DNA: TGCGCCAGCAGCGCGGGACAGAGTTATAATTCACCCCCCCACTTT. It specifies CASSAGQSYNSPPHF.

The chain has TRBV5-6 and TRBJ1-2; a possible D gene is TRBD1 (5 bases). V was clipped by 7 bases and J by 0 bases, with 16 bases between them. The CDR3 extends over 15 amino acids. The germline V gene encodes CDR1 SGHDT and CDR2 YYEEEE. In DNA form, the CDR3 reads TGTGCCAGCTACCCTGCGGGGGAACCTAACTATGGCTACACCTTC. Protein sequence: CASYPAGEPNYGYTF.